These 10 T cell receptor beta chains came from one sample sequenced in a study of identical twins. TCRdb ran MiXCR on the 5' RACE reads and lists one entry per CDR3 protein. The table records around 95,000 distinct CDR3 sequences, 4.5% to 6.5% of them present only once. The specimen was memory T cells sorted from blood. The receptor source for this set is a woman aged 45-59 years in good health.

This clonotype was picked up a small number of times. The gene calls are TRBV5-6 and TRBJ2-1; 7 nucleotides match TRBD2. The CDR3 covers 16 residues. Trimming removed 3 bases from V and 0 bases from J; junction bases left unmatched: 6. The germline V gene has CDR1 SGHDT and CDR2 YYEEEE. CDR3 nucleotides: TGTGCCAGCAGCTCAATAGCGGGCCTCTCCTACAATGAGCAGTTCTTC. Protein sequence: CASSSIAGLSYNEQFF.

The sample holds many counts of this clonotype. CDR3 DNA sequence: TGCGCCAGCAGCACCGACTTGGCGGCCAACGTCCTGACTTTC. It codes for CASSTDLAANVLTF. The V and J genes are TRBV5-1 and TRBJ2-6, with D unclear. V lost 4 bases and J lost 6, with 11 bases in between. From germline, CDR1 is SGHRS and CDR2 YFSETQ. The CDR3 runs to 14 residues.

This clonotype was observed a handful of times. The V gene is TRBV6-5, the J gene TRBJ2-1; 11 bases agree with TRBD2. Germline CDR1 is MNHEY and CDR2 is SVGAGI. With V trimmed by 7 bases and J by 0 bases, 14 bases remained unmatched. The CDR3 length is 19 residues. This CDR3 reads CASKPSLAGGAPSYNEQFF. CDR3 DNA: TGTGCCAGCAAACCCTCTCTAGCGGGAGGAGCTCCCTCCTACAATGAGCAGTTCTTC.

The chain joins TRBV12-3 or TRBV12-4 to TRBJ2-1; 16 positions agree with TRBD2. The CDR3 sequence is 19 residues long. Trimming at V came to 5 bases and at J to 6 bases, leaving 13 bases not matched to a gene. The DNA of the CDR3 is TGTGCCAGCAGTCCAACCGGGACTAGCGGGAGGGCCGTGGTCAATGAGCAGTTCTTC. Translated, it gives CASSPTGTSGRAVVNEQFF.

This clonotype was seen at least ten times. The gene calls are TRBV4-2 and TRBJ2-3; 7 nucleotides match TRBD2. The CDR3 has 15 residues. Germline V gives CDR1 LGHNA, CDR2 YNFKEQ. The J segment lost 7 bases and the V segment lost 4 bases, leaving 11 bases of the junction unmatched. The DNA for the CDR3 is TGTGCCAGCAGCCCCCCCGGGGCGGGAGCGAATACGCAGTATTTT. It yields the protein CASSPPGAGANTQYF.

This clonotype was recorded at least ten times. This chain uses TRBV19 with TRBJ2-7; TRBD1 matches 7 bases. The CDR3 totals 18 residues. CDR1 and CDR2 from the germline V gene are LNHDA and SQIVND (reference sequence). Trimming cost V 4 bases and J 6 bases; bases outside gene matches: 21. CDR3 residues: CASSTAINRDREVGEQYV. In nucleotides, the CDR3 is TGTGCCAGTAGTACAGCGATTAATCGAGACAGGGAAGTTGGCGAGCAGTACGTC.

In its sample, this clonotype was seen many times. This chain links TRBV6-5 with TRBJ2-1; 8 positions match TRBD2. Unmatched junction bases numbered 5, after V lost 5 bases and J lost 2 bases. This CDR3 comprises 15 residues. Looked up from germline, CDR1 is MNHEY and CDR2 is SVGAGI. DNA of the CDR3: TGTGCCAGCAGTAAAACTAGCGGTCCCTACAATGAGCAGTTCTTC. Translating it yields CASSKTSGPYNEQFF.

The rearrangement uses TRBV10-1 and TRBJ2-1, with D unclear. Trimming took 9 bases from V and 7 from J, leaving 4 bases between them. The CDR3 sequence is 9 residues long. Germline CDR1 reads WNHNN; CDR2 reads SYGVQD (reference sequence). Here the CDR3 reads CARENEQFF. DNA for the CDR3: TGCGCCAGAGAAAATGAGCAGTTCTTC.

As for this clonotype: This may stem from a read error, because a much larger clone lies one nucleotide away. V gene TRBV3-1 combines with J gene TRBJ2-1; D could derive from TRBD1 or TRBD2 (5 bases each). Germline loops: CDR1 LGHDT, CDR2 YNNKEL (reference sequence). Trimming pared 8 bases from V and 15 bases from J, leaving 23 bases between. This CDR3 region has 13 residues. The CDR3 DNA reads TGTGCCAGCTCGGACCGGGGTGGGTTGGGGCGGTTCTTC. Protein sequence: CASSDRGGLGRFF.

This clonotype has ten or more counts. The chain links TRBV27 to TRBJ1-1; the match to TRBD1 covers 9 bases. The junction had 8 bases not matched to a gene; V was cut back by 7 bases and J by 5 bases. The CDR3 has 14 amino acids. Germline V gene lookup returns CDR1 MNHEY and CDR2 SMNVEV (reference sequence). CDR3 DNA sequence: TGTGCCAGCACCAGGACAGGGGTTTGGACTGAAGCTTTCTTT. This codes for CASTRTGVWTEAFF.